These 14 T cell receptor beta chains were all obtained from the same sample, sequenced in a study of beta chain features in type 1 diabetes. What was sequenced were expressed TCRB transcripts, since all of the isolated RNA had been reverse transcribed. Some clones are missing from TCRdb's copy, which holds only in-frame ones; the method was immunoSEQ multiplex PCR. The sample lists more than 110,000 clones, less than 9% occurring once. The sample comprised central memory CD4+ T cells from blood. The receptor source for this set is a woman in her thirties in good health.

The chain links TRBV19 to TRBJ2-7; D is possibly TRBD2 (5 bases). Trimming left V 5 bases short and J 0 bases short, with 11 bases between. The CDR3 length is 14 residues. Germline V gene lookup returns CDR1 LNHDA and CDR2 SQIVND (reference sequence). The CDR3 loop is CASSVTGSSYEQYF. CDR3 nucleotide sequence: TGTGCCAGTAGTGTTACGGGAAGCTCCTACGAGCAGTACTTC.

This clone showed up just a few times. This sequence joins TRBV6-1 and TRBJ2-7; 7 bases are a match to TRBD1. Germline V gene data show CDR1 as MNHNS and CDR2 as SASEGT. The J segment lost 3 bases and the V segment lost 3 bases, leaving 2 bases of the junction unmatched. The CDR3 is made up of 13 amino acids. The CDR3 is CASSDGQVYEQYF. CDR3 sequence (DNA): TGTGCCAGCAGTGACGGACAGGTCTACGAGCAGTACTTC.

This clone was seen only a few times. The chain joins TRBV5-4 to TRBJ2-2; 10 positions agree with TRBD2. Trimming took 0 bases from V and 6 from J; bases not matched to a gene: 2. CDR3 length: 15 amino acids. The germline gives CDR1 SGHNT, CDR2 YYREEE (reference sequence). This CDR3 reads CASSLDLAGAGELFF. CDR3 DNA: TGTGCCAGCAGCTTGGATCTAGCGGGAGCCGGGGAGCTGTTTTTT.

CDR3 DNA: TGTGCCACCAGCATAGACAGTAACTATGGCTACACCTTC. Amino acids: CATSIDSNYGYTF. V usage is TRBV15 and J usage is TRBJ1-2, with D possibly TRBD1 on 5 matching bases. Germline CDR1 and CDR2: LNHNV and YYDKDF (reference sequence). V was clipped by 4 bases and J by 1 base, with 7 bases between them. CDR3 length: 13 residues.

This clone was observed a handful of times. CDR3 in DNA: TGCGCCAGCAGCTTGGGGACAACAGGGGTTGACGGCTACACCTTC. Protein product: CASSLGTTGVDGYTF. The chain recombines TRBV5-1 with TRBJ1-2, with 7 bases lining up with TRBD1. Trimming took 0 bases from V and 8 from J; bases not matched to a gene: 10. Germline CDR1 SGHRS, CDR2 YFSETQ. This CDR3 comprises 15 residues.

This clone was detected many times. The chain uses TRBV4-2 and TRBJ2-1, with TRBD2 matching over 12 bases. V lost 0 bases and J lost 7; bases outside the gene matches: 7. Germline-derived CDR1 and CDR2 are LGHNA and YNFKEQ. The CDR3 extends over 17 amino acids. CDR3 sequence: CASSQEASGREENEQFF. Here the CDR3 DNA reads TGTGCCAGCAGCCAAGAGGCTAGCGGGAGGGAGGAGAATGAGCAGTTCTTC.

This clone was observed a few times. The V call is TRBV11-2, the J call TRBJ2-1; no definite D call. Trimming pared 8 bases from V and 8 bases from J, leaving 13 bases between. This CDR3 has 12 residues. Germline V gene sequence: CDR1 SGHAT, CDR2 FQNNGV. The CDR3 loop reads CASGIEIYEQFF. In nucleotides, the CDR3 is TGTGCCAGCGGTATAGAGATTTATGAGCAGTTCTTC.

This sequence joins TRBV28 and TRBJ2-7; no definite D call. The CDR3 consists of 14 residues. CDR1 and CDR2 (germline): MDHEN, SYDVKM. V was clipped by 6 bases and J by 13 bases, with 25 bases between them. CDR3 in amino acids: CASSSATLLNEIYF. The CDR3 DNA follows: TGTGCCAGCAGCTCTGCGACTCTGTTAAACGAGATTTACTTC.

This sequence joins TRBV7-8 and TRBJ2-3; D unresolved. Germline loops: CDR1 SGHVS, CDR2 FQNEAQ. Between the trimmed V and J ends, which lost 0 bases and 4 bases, there was a span of 8 bases. CDR3 length: 14 residues. The CDR3, as DNA: TGTGCCAGCAGCTTAGCAACGGGTGCAGATACGCAGTATTTT. Translating it yields CASSLATGADTQYF. The full variable domain, completed using reference TRBV7-8 and TRBJ2-3, is GAGVSQSPRYKVAKRGQDVALRCDPISGHVSLFWYQQALGQGPEFLTYFQNEAQLDKSGLPSDRFFAERPEGSVSTLKIQRTQQEDSAVYLCASSLATGADTQYFGPGTRLTVL.

This clone showed up just a few times. CDR3 DNA sequence: TGTGCCAGCAGTTTACTGGCTAGCGGGAGTTTCAATCAGTACAATGAGCAGTTCTTC. Translated, it gives CASSLLASGSFNQYNEQFF. The chain recombines TRBV27 with TRBJ2-1; 10 bases align to TRBD2. Germline loops: CDR1 MNHEY, CDR2 SMNVEV (reference sequence). This CDR3 contains 19 residues. V lost 2 bases, J lost 4 bases, and 14 bases stayed unmatched.

This clone was recorded a few times. The J gene is TRBJ2-7, the V gene TRBV9, with 9 bases lining up with TRBD2. Germline V CDR1 and CDR2: SGDLS, YYNGEE. The CDR3 is 15 amino acids. V lost 4 bases and J lost 3; bases outside the gene matches: 8. The DNA for the CDR3 is TGTGCCAGCAGCCCCGGACTAGCGACCCTCTACGAGCAGTACTTC. Translating gives CASSPGLATLYEQYF.

The chain has TRBV7-2 and TRBJ2-1, with 13 bases identical to TRBD2. The CDR3 spans 16 residues. After removal of 5 bases from V and 7 bases from J, the junction contained 8 bases not matched to a gene. Germline CDR1 reads SGHTA; CDR2 reads FQGNSA. CDR3 coding DNA: TGTGCCAGCAGCATTTCCGGGACTAGCGGGAAAAATGAGCAGTTCTTC. Translating it yields CASSISGTSGKNEQFF.

The chain couples TRBV9 to TRBJ2-1; D is possibly TRBD2 (7 bases). Germline V gene sequence: CDR1 SGDLS, CDR2 YYNGEE. V was trimmed by 2 bases and J by 4 bases, leaving 16 bases between them. The CDR3 runs 16 residues. The CDR3 DNA sequence: TGTGCCAGCAGCGTTTCCGTGGGGGGGCAGTACAATGAGCAGTTCTTC. This sequence encodes CASSVSVGGQYNEQFF.

This chain connects TRBV7-2 to TRBJ2-7; 9 bases match TRBD2. This CDR3 contains 15 residues. With 5 bases clipped from V and 5 bases from J, the junction kept 10 bases outside the gene matches. Germline-derived CDR1 and CDR2 are SGHTA and FQGNSA. The CDR3 sequence: CASSLIAGESHEQYF. For the CDR3, the DNA is TGTGCCAGCAGCCTGATAGCGGGAGAAAGCCACGAGCAGTACTTC.